The 19 T cell receptor beta chains given below trace back to one sample, sequenced in a study of cytomegalovirus exposure and HLA in healthy donors. PCR used 60 Vbeta primers and 13 Jbeta primers. Only in-frame clones appear in the TCRdb table, and some are missing; sequencing was by immunoSEQ multiplex PCR. The sample has more than 95,000 clones, 74% seen once. The sequenced sample was PBMCs. The receptor set was obtained from a woman between 45 and 60 years old in good health and CMV-seropositive.

The V gene is TRBV9, the J gene TRBJ2-5; 11 nucleotides match TRBD1. Germline trimming cut 4 bases from V and 5 bases from J; bases unmatched to any gene: 10. This CDR3 contains 16 residues. Germline lookup yields CDR1 SGDLS and CDR2 YYNGEE. The CDR3 sequence is CASSPDRGRLGETQYF. The CDR3 region has the DNA TGTGCCAGCAGCCCGGACAGGGGGCGACTAGGGGAGACCCAGTACTTC.

V usage is TRBV19 and J usage is TRBJ2-2; D uncertain. The CDR3 runs 17 residues. From germline, CDR1 is LNHDA and CDR2 SQIVND (reference sequence). V was shortened by 6 bases and J by 5 bases, with 22 bases between the two germline ends. The CDR3 reads CASRLTGSMISTGELFF. The CDR3 DNA sequence: TGTGCCAGTAGGCTCACCGGGTCGATGATATCAACCGGGGAGCTGTTTTTT.

V gene TRBV18 combines with J gene TRBJ2-7; unclear D gene. The length of the CDR3 is 14 residues. Trimming shortened V by 0 bases and J by 1 base, and 7 bases separated the two germline ends. CDR1 and CDR2 from the germline V gene are KGHSH and LQKENI. CDR3 protein: CASSPPLLSYEQYF. DNA of the CDR3: TGTGCCAGCTCACCACCACTTCTGTCCTACGAGCAGTACTTC.

This clone appeared once. The chain couples TRBV4-1 to TRBJ1-4; the D gene is possibly TRBD1 (5 bases). CDR3 length: 16 residues. Per germline, CDR1 MGHRA and CDR2 YSYEKL. Trimming removed 1 base at V and 5 bases at J, with 14 bases between. This chain's CDR3 is CASSQVVRQTNEKLFF. The CDR3 nucleotides read TGCGCCAGCAGCCAAGTCGTACGACAGACAAATGAAAAACTGTTTTTT.

This rearrangement joins TRBV19 to TRBJ2-5, with a possible D match to TRBD1 (6 bases). Germline CDR1 reads LNHDA; CDR2 reads SQIVND (reference sequence). The V end was cut by 2 bases, the J end by 5 bases, with 21 bases between. The CDR3 is 17 amino acids. CDR3 nucleotides: TGTGCCAGTAGTATATACGGACAGTTTTCTTTTGTCGAGACCCAGTACTTC. It is translated as CASSIYGQFSFVETQYF.

This chain connects TRBV7-2 to TRBJ1-3; D gene uncertain. The CDR3 consists of 13 residues. Germline values: CDR1 SGHTA, CDR2 FQGNSA. Trimming shortened V by 6 bases and J by 8 bases, and 14 bases separated the two germline ends. The CDR3 loop reads CASRLNPVDTIYF. DNA for the CDR3: TGTGCCAGCAGGTTGAACCCGGTTGACACCATATATTTT.

With regard to this clone: Within the sample, other DNA sequences also encode this same CDR3. This rearrangement joins TRBV5-1 to TRBJ2-3; 10 positions match TRBD2. Germline-derived CDR1 and CDR2 are SGHRS and YFSETQ. The CDR3 sequence is 17 residues long. The J segment lost 3 bases and the V segment lost 2 bases, leaving 9 bases of the junction unmatched. The CDR3 region has the DNA TGCGCCAGCAGCTTAGCGGGAGCGGGGGGGCCAACAGATACGCAGTATTTT. This translates into CASSLAGAGGPTDTQYF.

This clone was counted once. The genes are TRBV27 and TRBJ1-1, with a possible D match to TRBD1 (5 bases). This CDR3 contains 14 residues. Germline values: CDR1 MNHEY, CDR2 SMNVEV (reference sequence). The ends were cut back, 11 bases at V and 4 bases at J, with 20 bases in the middle. The CDR3 here is CASSPPRASTEAFF. CDR3 nucleotides: TGTGCCTCCTCACCCCCCAGGGCGAGCACTGAAGCTTTCTTT.

This clone was counted only a few times. The rearrangement joins TRBV5-4 to TRBJ2-2, with D unresolved. The CDR3 runs to 13 residues. Trimming pared 1 base from V and 4 bases from J, leaving 5 bases between. Germline assignment: CDR1 SGHNT and CDR2 YYREEE (reference sequence). This CDR3 is CASSLSSTGELFF. As DNA, the CDR3 is TGTGCCAGCAGCTTGTCCTCCACCGGGGAGCTGTTTTTT.

This clone was counted only a few times. This chain uses TRBV19 with TRBJ2-7; TRBD1 matches 8 bases. With V trimmed by 1 base and J by 2 bases, 4 bases remained unmatched. This CDR3 region has 15 residues. Germline V gene sequence: CDR1 LNHDA, CDR2 SQIVND (reference sequence). The DNA of the CDR3 is TGTGCCAGTAGTATAGGCTCCAGGGGGCCCTACGAGCAGTACTTC. It specifies CASSIGSRGPYEQYF.

This chain joins TRBV11-2 and TRBJ2-7; D perhaps matches TRBD1 (5 bases). The CDR3 runs to 15 residues. Trimming took 5 bases from V and 1 from J, leaving 15 bases between them. Germline loops: CDR1 SGHAT, CDR2 FQNNGV. In DNA form, the CDR3 reads TGTGCCAGCAGCCGCTACGAGACAGCATCCTACGAGCAGTACTTC. The encoded protein is CASSRYETASYEQYF. Supplemented by reference TRBV11-2 and TRBJ2-7, the full variable domain reads EAGVAQSPRYKIIEKRQSVAFWCNPISGHATLYWYQQILGQGPKLLIQFQNNGVVDDSQLPKDRFSAERLKGVDSTLKIQPAKLEDSAVYLCASSRYETASYEQYFGPGTRLTVT.

Notes on this clone: Other nucleotide sequences from this sample produce the same CDR3. The chain carries TRBV4-1 and TRBJ2-5; D ambiguous. Germline V gives CDR1 MGHRA, CDR2 YSYEKL. The V gene lost 3 bases and the J gene lost 3 bases, with 5 bases spanning the gap. The CDR3 covers 12 residues. CDR3 DNA: TGCGCCAGCAGCCAGACAAAAGAGACCCAGTACTTC. Translated, it gives CASSQTKETQYF.

The V gene is TRBV15, the J gene TRBJ1-1; TRBD1 might be the D (5 bases). The germline V gene has CDR1 LNHNV and CDR2 YYDKDF (reference sequence). The CDR3 runs to 14 residues. The V end was cut by 0 bases, the J end by 2 bases, with 7 bases between. The CDR3 nucleotides are TGTGCCACCAGCAGAGAGACAGCAAACACTGAAGCTTTCTTT. Translation: CATSRETANTEAFF.

This clone turned up a few times. The chain combines TRBV6-1 with TRBJ2-5; 7 bases align to TRBD2. Germline lookup yields CDR1 MNHNS and CDR2 SASEGT. V gave up 2 bases and J gave up 7 bases; unmatched junction bases: 7. The CDR3 extends over 14 amino acids. The CDR3 region is CASSETAGSGTQYF. The CDR3 DNA follows: TGTGCCAGCAGTGAAACAGCGGGGTCGGGGACCCAGTACTTC.

This sequence joins TRBV18 and TRBJ1-4; TRBD1 matches at 10 bases. The CDR3 runs 16 residues. Trimming took 0 bases from V and 8 from J; bases not matched to a gene: 6. CDR1 is KGHSH and CDR2 is LQKENI in the germline V gene. CDR3 in amino acids: CASSPPSGTGDEKLFF. The CDR3 DNA is TGTGCCAGCTCACCACCATCCGGGACAGGGGACGAAAAACTGTTTTTT. The whole variable domain, filled in from reference TRBV18 and TRBJ1-4, reads NAGVMQNPRHLVRRRGQEARLRCSPMKGHSHVYWYRQLPEEGLKFMVYLQKENIIDESGMPKERFSAEFPKEGPSILRIQQVVRGDSAAYFCASSPPSGTGDEKLFFGSGTQLSVL.

This rearrangement joins TRBV7-3 to TRBJ2-2; D call uncertain. Germline CDR1 is SGHTA and CDR2 is FQGTGA. Trimming shortened V by 1 base and J by 14 bases, and 14 bases separated the two germline ends. CDR3 size: 13 residues. CDR3 protein: CASSLIEYSPLFF. The CDR3 DNA reads TGTGCCAGCAGCTTAATCGAGTACAGCCCTCTGTTTTTT.

The chain recombines TRBV7-2 with TRBJ1-2; possibly TRBD1 for D (5 bases). V was trimmed by 5 bases and J by 6 bases, leaving 10 bases between them. Germline V gene sequence: CDR1 SGHTA, CDR2 FQGNSA. The CDR3 contains 12 residues. The CDR3 loop is CASSLQGNGYTF. The CDR3 DNA sequence: TGTGCCAGCAGCCTCCAGGGTAATGGCTACACCTTC.

CDR3 sequence (DNA): TGTGCCAGCAGCGGCTACAGGGGCCCCTACAATGAGCAGTTCTTC. Protein sequence: CASSGYRGPYNEQFF. The genes are TRBV7-3 and TRBJ2-1; 7 nucleotides agree with TRBD1. This CDR3 comprises 15 residues. V lost 5 bases to trimming and J lost 2 bases; unmatched junction nucleotides: 6. Germline lookup yields CDR1 SGHTA and CDR2 FQGTGA.

The chain combines TRBV2 with TRBJ2-3, with TRBD2 matching over 12 bases. Unmatched junction bases numbered 3, after V lost 3 bases and J lost 2 bases. CDR1 SNHLY and CDR2 FYNNEI come from the germline V gene. The CDR3 runs 16 residues. CDR3 region: CASSDGLAGPTDTQYF. The CDR3, as DNA: TGTGCCAGCAGTGATGGACTAGCGGGGCCCACAGATACGCAGTATTTT.